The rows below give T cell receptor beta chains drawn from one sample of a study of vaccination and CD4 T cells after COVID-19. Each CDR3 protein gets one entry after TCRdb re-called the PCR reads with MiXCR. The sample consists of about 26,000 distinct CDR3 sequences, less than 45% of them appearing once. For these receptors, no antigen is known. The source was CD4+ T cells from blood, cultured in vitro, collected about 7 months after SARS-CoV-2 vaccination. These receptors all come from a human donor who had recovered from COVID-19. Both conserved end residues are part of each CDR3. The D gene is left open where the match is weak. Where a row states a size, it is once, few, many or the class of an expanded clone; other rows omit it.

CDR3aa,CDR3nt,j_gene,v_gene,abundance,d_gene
CSARDSAVTLTDTQYF,TGCAGTGCTAGAGATTCGGCAGTCACCCTCACAGATACGCAGTATTTT,TRBJ2-3,TRBV20-1,NA,NA
CASSLQGALSYEQYF,TGTGCCAGCAGCTTACAGGGCGCCTTATCCTACGAGCAGTACTTC,TRBJ2-7,TRBV7-2,NA,NA
CASSIAGTSGRGGYEQYF,TGTGCCAGTAGTATCGCAGGGACTAGCGGGAGAGGCGGCTACGAGCAGTACTTC,TRBJ2-7,TRBV19,NA,TRBD2
CASSADYNEQFF,TGTGCCAGCAGCGCCGACTACAATGAGCAGTTCTTC,TRBJ2-1,TRBV7-8,NA,NA
CASSFSGSRLNTEAFF,TGTGCCAGCAGTTTTTCCGGGAGCAGGCTGAACACTGAAGCTTTCTTT,TRBJ1-1,TRBV28,NA,NA
CASSLLGLNTEAFF,TGTGCCAGCAGTTTATTGGGGTTGAACACTGAAGCTTTCTTT,TRBJ1-1,TRBV28,NA,NA
CASSLVEPYEQYF,TGTGCCAGCAGTTTGGTGGAACCCTACGAGCAGTACTTC,TRBJ2-7,TRBV28,NA,NA
CSARVAGGGETQYF,TGCAGTGCTAGAGTAGCGGGAGGGGGCGAGACCCAGTACTTC,TRBJ2-5,TRBV20-1,few,TRBD2
CSARLGGSGETQYF,TGCAGTGCTAGATTGGGAGGTTCGGGAGAGACCCAGTACTTC,TRBJ2-5,TRBV20-1,few,NA
CASSLARVIETQYF,TGTGCCAGCAGCTTAGCCAGGGTCATTGAGACCCAGTACTTC,TRBJ2-5,TRBV7-8,medium-sized,NA
CASSFTQNYGYTF,TGTGCCAGCAGTTTTACACAGAACTATGGCTACACCTTC,TRBJ1-2,TRBV28,NA,NA
CASSEDQETQYF,TGTGCCAGCAGTGAAGACCAAGAGACCCAGTACTTC,TRBJ2-5,TRBV2,NA,NA
CASSYLFGPNSPLHF,TGCGCCAGCAGCTATCTGTTTGGACCCAATTCACCCCTCCACTTT,TRBJ1-6,TRBV5-1,once,NA